What follows are 25 T cell receptor beta chains derived from one specimen sequenced in a study of blood T cell repertoires in COVID-19. The assay was immunoSEQ multiplex PCR, and TCRdb's table has in-frame clones only and misses some. The sample consists of roughly 100,000 clones, about 85% of them appearing once. The sequenced material came from peripheral blood. Every receptor here comes from a middle-aged man in a cohort sampled during active COVID-19.

On this clone: A junction boundary mismatches the germline segment, possibly from a read error. The chain carries TRBV10-3 and TRBJ2-3; D tentatively fits TRBD1 or TRBD2 (5 bases each). Per germline, CDR1 ENHRY and CDR2 SYGVKD. There are 13 residues in the CDR3. The CDR3 DNA reads TGTGCAATCAGAGGGGATTTAACAGATACGCAGTATTTT. Translated, it gives CAIRGDLTDTQYF.

A few counts support this clone. This sequence joins TRBV11-2 and TRBJ2-1, with 7 nucleotides matching TRBD1. The V gene end was trimmed by 5 bases and the J gene end by 3 bases; junction bases not matched to a gene: 10. Germline V gene data show CDR1 as SGHAT and CDR2 as FQNNGV. The CDR3 has 16 residues. The CDR3 is CASSQWGQSLYNEQFF. In nucleotides, the CDR3 is TGTGCCAGCAGCCAGTGGGGACAGAGCCTCTACAATGAGCAGTTCTTC.

This chain uses TRBV11-2 with TRBJ1-2; 7 bases match TRBD1. In germline, CDR1 is SGHAT, CDR2 FQNNGV. CDR3 length equals 15 residues. V lost 6 bases to trimming and J lost 6 bases; unmatched junction nucleotides: 13. For the CDR3, the DNA is TGTGCCAGCAGGACTAACAGGGGACCGGGGAATGGCTACACCTTC. It is translated as CASRTNRGPGNGYTF.

The chain joins TRBV11-2 to TRBJ1-4, with D possibly matching TRBD1 (6 bases). Looked up from germline, CDR1 is SGHAT and CDR2 is FQNNGV. The CDR3 has 18 residues. V was clipped by 5 bases and J by 4 bases, with 23 bases between them. CDR3 amino acids: CASSLRPALGTNNEKLFF. The CDR3 DNA reads as TGTGCCAGCAGCCTCCGACCAGCCCTCGGGACAAATAATGAAAAACTGTTTTTT.

This clone appeared a single time. The rearrangement joins TRBV18 to TRBJ1-3, with 7 bases fitting TRBD1. CDR3 size: 18 residues. Germline values: CDR1 KGHSH, CDR2 LQKENI. V dropped 3 bases and J dropped 2; count of bases not matched to a gene: 13. The CDR3 spells CASSPRNGQAPTGNTIYF. The DNA for the CDR3 is TGTGCCAGCTCACCCCGAAATGGACAGGCCCCTACTGGAAACACCATATATTTT.

The rearrangement uses TRBV25-1 and TRBJ2-2; 10 bases agree with TRBD1. CDR1 and CDR2 from the germline V gene are MGHDK and SYGVNS. V shed 4 bases and J 4 bases; nucleotides not matched to a gene: 6. The CDR3 has 16 residues. This chain's CDR3 is CASSGGTGVVTGELFF. The CDR3 coding sequence is TGTGCCAGCAGTGGGGGGACAGGGGTGGTCACCGGGGAGCTGTTTTTT. Full variable domain (missing parts from reference TRBV25-1 and TRBJ2-2): EADIYQTPRYLVIGTGKKITLECSQTMGHDKMYWYQQDPGMELHLIHYSYGVNSTEKGDLSSESTVSRIRTEHFPLTLESARPSHTSQYLCASSGGTGVVTGELFFGEGSRLTVL.

The rearrangement links TRBV28 to TRBJ2-3; no firm D call. The V and J ends lost 4 bases and 2 bases respectively, with 10 bases between them. The CDR3 runs to 14 residues. Looked up from germline, CDR1 is MDHEN and CDR2 is SYDVKM. The CDR3 DNA reads as TGTGCCAGCAGTTCCCCCCCGGTCACAGATACGCAGTATTTT. Amino acids: CASSSPPVTDTQYF.

V usage is TRBV11-2 and J usage is TRBJ2-5; D call uncertain. The CDR3 is 19 residues long. CDR1 SGHAT and CDR2 FQNNGV come from the germline V gene. V dropped 0 bases and J dropped 2 bases, with 22 bases sitting between them. DNA of the CDR3: TGTGCCAGCAGCTTAGATCGAGGCGGTCTGAAACCATTTCAAGAGACCCAGTACTTC. Protein: CASSLDRGGLKPFQETQYF.

This chain connects TRBV5-6 to TRBJ2-5; possibly TRBD2 for D (6 bases). Trimming cost V 4 bases and J 4 bases, with 14 bases left between them. CDR3 length: 14 amino acids. CDR1 is SGHDT and CDR2 is YYEEEE in the germline V gene. The CDR3 protein is CASSPPGVRETQYF. The CDR3 DNA reads TGTGCCAGCAGCCCCCCGGGGGTTCGAGAGACCCAGTACTTC. Supplemented by reference TRBV5-6 and TRBJ2-5, the full variable domain reads DAGVTQSPTHLIKTRGQQVTLRCSPKSGHDTVSWYQQALGQGPQFIFQYYEEEERQRGNFPDRFSGHQFPNYSSELNVNALLLGDSALYLCASSPPGVRETQYFGPGTRLLVL.

The rearrangement joins TRBV29-1 to TRBJ1-4, with D perhaps matching TRBD1 (5 bases). The germline V gene has CDR1 SQVTM and CDR2 ANQGSEA. V lost 4 bases and J 4 bases, leaving 10 bases between the germline ends. This CDR3 has 13 residues. The chain's CDR3 is CSVVGANNEKLFF. Here the CDR3 DNA reads TGCAGCGTTGTAGGGGCCAATAATGAAAAACTGTTTTTT.

CDR3 sequence (DNA): TGCGCCAGCAGCCAAGGAGGTAGCCCAGGAGAGACCCAGTACTTC. Protein sequence: CASSQGGSPGETQYF. The chain is built from TRBV5-1 and TRBJ2-5; weak D call: TRBD2 (5 bases). The CDR3 runs to 15 residues. Germline V gives CDR1 SGHRS, CDR2 YFSETQ. V dropped 4 bases and J dropped 4 bases, with 17 bases sitting between them.

This rearrangement joins TRBV27 to TRBJ1-2; D perhaps matches TRBD1 (6 bases). Germline V gene sequence: CDR1 MNHEY, CDR2 SMNVEV (reference sequence). Trimming cost V 5 bases and J 0 bases, with 10 bases left between them. The CDR3 has 14 residues. The CDR3 reads CASSPDRSNYGYTF. Here the CDR3 DNA reads TGTGCCAGCAGTCCGGACAGATCTAACTATGGCTACACCTTC.

The gene calls are TRBV6-1 and TRBJ1-5; TRBD1 matches 8 bases. The V gene's germline CDR1 is MNHNS and CDR2 SASEGT. This CDR3 is 15 amino acids long. J was trimmed by 9 bases and V by 2 bases; bases with no gene match: 9. Here the CDR3 reads CASSEHGQGRLPQHF. The CDR3 DNA follows: TGTGCCAGCAGTGAACACGGACAGGGAAGGCTGCCCCAGCATTTT.

This clone was seen a single time. The V call is TRBV4-1, the J call TRBJ2-1; tentatively, D is TRBD2 (6 bases). Germline lookup yields CDR1 MGHRA and CDR2 YSYEKL. The CDR3 has 16 residues. Trimming left V 3 bases short and J 0 bases short, with 12 bases between. CDR3 loop: CASSHPGDTSYNEQFF. The CDR3 DNA follows: TGCGCCAGCAGCCATCCGGGGGATACCTCCTACAATGAGCAGTTCTTC.

This chain links TRBV7-3 with TRBJ2-5; D possibly corresponds to TRBD2 (6 bases). The germline gives CDR1 SGHTA, CDR2 FQGTGA. The V gene lost 10 bases and the J gene lost 7 bases, with 19 bases spanning the gap. The length of the CDR3 is 13 residues. Here the CDR3 DNA reads TGTGCCAACGGGGGACGGCCGGATGGGACCCAGTACTTC. It codes for CANGGRPDGTQYF.

The rearrangement joins TRBV2 to TRBJ1-1; D call uncertain. V was pared by 5 bases and J by 10 bases, with 11 bases between. This CDR3 spans 11 amino acids. Looked up from germline, CDR1 is SNHLY and CDR2 is FYNNEI. The CDR3 DNA sequence: TGTGCCAGCAGTAGAGAAAAGTTAGCTTTCTTT. Translation gives CASSREKLAFF.

The chain combines TRBV2 with TRBJ2-7, with 9 bases matching TRBD1. This CDR3 contains 14 residues. The V and J ends lost 2 bases and 5 bases, in that order; junction bases with no gene match: 4. The germline V gene encodes CDR1 SNHLY and CDR2 FYNNEI. CDR3 loop: CASSELGDRDEQYV. CDR3 DNA: TGTGCCAGCAGTGAATTGGGGGACAGGGACGAGCAGTACGTC.

In the case of this clone: Other DNA sequences in the sample encode the same CDR3. The V and J genes are TRBV6-5 and TRBJ1-3; 7 positions agree with TRBD1. The CDR3 consists of 13 residues. The germline V gene encodes CDR1 MNHEY and CDR2 SVGAGI. With V trimmed by 8 bases and J by 0 bases, 1 base remained unmatched. The CDR3 loop is CASRDSSGNTIYF. The CDR3 region has the DNA TGTGCCAGCCGGGACAGCTCTGGAAACACCATATATTTT.

J is TRBJ2-7 and V is TRBV5-5, with 8 nucleotides matching TRBD2. In germline, CDR1 is SGHKS, CDR2 YYEKEE (reference sequence). After removal of 2 bases from V and 3 bases from J, the junction contained 4 bases not matched to a gene. This CDR3 region has 14 residues. CDR3 in DNA: TGTGCCAGCAGCTTTCGGGGGGGCGGCTACGAGCAGTACTTC. Its translation is CASSFRGGGYEQYF.

The chain uses TRBV29-1 and TRBJ2-7; D call uncertain. The germline V gene encodes CDR1 SQVTM and CDR2 ANQGSEA. V lost 5 bases, J lost 7 bases, and 12 bases lay in between. The CDR3 has 11 amino acids. CDR3 protein: CSVTHLLEQYF. The CDR3 region has the DNA TGCAGCGTTACACACCTTTTGGAGCAGTACTTC.

V is TRBV18 and J is TRBJ1-1, with 8 positions matching TRBD1. The CDR3 runs to 14 residues. Germline CDR1 and CDR2: KGHSH and LQKENI. The V gene end was trimmed by 6 bases and the J gene end by 2 bases; junction bases not matched to a gene: 5. Here the CDR3 DNA reads TGTGCCAGCTCTCCCGGGACAGGAAACACTGAAGCTTTCTTT. It is translated as CASSPGTGNTEAFF.

The chain couples TRBV27 to TRBJ2-7; 7 positions agree with TRBD1. The ends lost 6 bases at V and 1 base at J; junction bases unmatched: 6. The length of the CDR3 is 14 residues. Germline CDR1 is MNHEY and CDR2 is SMNVEV (reference sequence). CDR3 coding DNA: TGTGCCAGCAGCTACGGGACAGAGTCCTACGAGCAGTACTTC. It is translated as CASSYGTESYEQYF.

The genes are TRBV6-5 and TRBJ1-5; TRBD1 matches 8 bases. The CDR3 runs 14 residues. Germline V lookup: CDR1 MNHEY, CDR2 SVGAGI. Trimming at V came to 4 bases and at J to 5 bases, leaving 4 bases not matched to a gene. The CDR3 bases are TGTGCCAGCAGTTTCGGACAGGGCCATCAGCCCCAGCATTTT. This translates into CASSFGQGHQPQHF.

This clone has only one observation. V gene TRBV6-5 combines with J gene TRBJ1-5, with a tentative D call TRBD1 (6 bases). The germline V gene encodes CDR1 MNHEY and CDR2 SVGAGI. Deletions cut 6 bases from V and 2 bases from J, with 11 bases between. There are 14 residues in the CDR3. The CDR3 DNA reads as TGTGCCAGCAGGGCCCCAGGGGGCAATCAGCCCCAGCATTTT. This encodes CASRAPGGNQPQHF.

The rearrangement links TRBV5-6 to TRBJ1-2, with no clear D. V was cut by 2 bases and J by 6 bases, with 11 bases left in between. CDR3 length: 13 residues. Germline V lookup: CDR1 SGHDT, CDR2 YYEEEE. CDR3 DNA sequence: TGTGCCAGCAGCTTCCTGCACCCGGATGGCTACACCTTC. Translation gives CASSFLHPDGYTF.